This section outlines one T cell receptor beta chain sequence together with its context. The entry originates in a study of blood T cell repertoires in COVID-19. About the research overall: PBMCs, B-cell-depleted T cells, or T cells provided the cDNA or gDNA that made up the material.

The method was immunoSEQ multiplex PCR; TCRdb's version includes in-frame clones alone and lacks a portion of them. The sample holds 110,000 to 150,000 clones; around 80% are singletons and the top ten take approximately 6%. J was trimmed by 4 bases and V by 2 bases; bases with no gene match: 5. Germline V gives CDR1 MDHEN, CDR2 SYDVKM. CDR3 size: 16 residues. This rearrangement joins TRBV28 to TRBJ1-2; 12 bases are shared with TRBD1. This TCR was sampled from a woman aged 45-65 years who had recovered from COVID-19. The sequenced sample was PBMCs or T cells enriched from blood (not recorded which). CDR3 loop: CASSLGTGGPGYGYTF. Here the CDR3 DNA reads TGTGCCAGCAGTTTAGGGACAGGGGGCCCGGGCTATGGCTACACCTTC.